This record covers a single T cell receptor (beta chain). Its target is unknown. This sample stems from a study of T cell repertoires in cytomegalovirus infection. Study background: Selection of CMV epitopes for the study included recently identified HLA-C-restricted and well-studied HLA-B-restricted ones. Based on public TCR beta signatures, there were indications of CMV infection and of a matching HLA type.

TCRdb re-analysed the reads in MiXCR, keeping a single row per CDR3 protein. Among 250,000 to 400,000 distinct CDR3 sequences listed, roughly 25% were seen once. Whole-study findings and limits: The ex vivo response showed dominance by HLA-C-restricted CMV-specific TCR beta clonotypes.

From germline, CDR1 is LGHDT and CDR2 YNNKEL (reference sequence). There are 17 residues in the CDR3. V gave up 1 base and J gave up 5 bases, with 20 bases separating them. Sequenced material: cultured PBMCs, taken from culture after CMV antigen stimulation. This receptor was identified in a human donor in good health (CMV status not recorded). Some clones in this sample may be carry-over from other donors' samples. J is TRBJ1-2 and V is TRBV3-1; TRBD1 might be the D (5 bases). CDR3 nucleotides: TGTGCCAGCAGCCAAGGAAGCTCGGGGGGAGGAGGTTATGGCTACACCTTC. It is translated as CASSQGSSGGGGYGYTF. Variable domain in full (rest from reference TRBV3-1 and TRBJ1-2): DTAVSQTPKYLVTQMGNDKSIKCEQNLGHDTMYWYKQDSKKFLKIMFSYNNKELIINETVPNRFSPKSPDKAHLNLHINSLELGDSAVYFCASSQGSSGGGGYGYTFGSGTRLTVV.